Shown below are 12 T cell receptor beta chains from a single sample sequenced in a study of patients and donors after allogeneic stem cell transplantation. TCRdb reanalysed the RT-PCR reads using MiXCR and keeps one entry per CDR3 protein. The sample holds 400,000 to 500,000 distinct CDR3 sequences, 16% seen once. The sequenced sample consisted of blood, either unsorted or a sorted T cell fraction (not recorded which). All receptors derive from a human donor who was either an allogeneic HSCT recipient or a stem cell or donor lymphocyte infusion donor (not recorded which). It is not recorded whose cells these are; they may come from a transplant donor.

This clonotype was detected a few times. The CDR3 bases are TGTGCCTCTGCGGACAGGACGAGGAATGAGCAGTTCTTC. Protein sequence: CASADRTRNEQFF. The V call is TRBV24-1, the J call TRBJ2-1; the match to TRBD1 covers 7 bases. Unmatched junction bases numbered 11, after V lost 12 bases and J lost 7 bases. Germline loops: CDR1 KGHDR, CDR2 SFDVKD. This CDR3 contains 13 residues.

This clonotype occurred many times. This chain joins TRBV4-2 and TRBJ2-3, with TRBD2 identical over 12 bases. This CDR3 spans 18 amino acids. Germline V CDR1 and CDR2: LGHNA, YNFKEQ. With 4 bases clipped from V and 3 bases from J, the junction kept 11 bases outside the gene matches. CDR3 residues: CASSLNPSLAGGTDTQYF. The DNA of the CDR3 is TGTGCCAGCAGCCTCAACCCTTCACTAGCGGGAGGTACAGATACGCAGTATTTT.

The chain uses TRBV27 and TRBJ1-5; D ambiguous. The CDR3 is 14 residues long. Germline V gene lookup returns CDR1 MNHEY and CDR2 SMNVEV (reference sequence). Trimming took 4 bases from V and 4 from J, leaving 11 bases between them. The CDR3 DNA reads TGTGCCAGCAGTTCTCGGGCCTTGAATCAGCCCCAGCATTTT. This gives the protein CASSSRALNQPQHF.

This clonotype occurred many times. The genes are TRBV5-6 and TRBJ2-1, with D hard to call. The CDR3 spans 17 residues. V was trimmed by 0 bases and J by 2 bases, leaving 15 bases between them. CDR1 and CDR2 from the germline V gene are SGHDT and YYEEEE. For the CDR3, the DNA is TGTGCCAGCAGCTTGGCCGGTGTTGTTGGCCCCTACAATGAGCAGTTCTTC. Its translation: CASSLAGVVGPYNEQFF.

The chain uses TRBV7-9 and TRBJ1-2; D gene ambiguous. CDR3 size: 13 residues. V lost 6 bases and J 4 bases, leaving 12 bases between the germline ends. Germline V gene data show CDR1 as SEHNR and CDR2 as FQNEAQ (reference sequence). CDR3 coding DNA: TGTGCCAGCAGTGAGGGATCTCCCTATGGCTACACCTTC. Protein sequence: CASSEGSPYGYTF.

Only a few counts were recorded for this clonotype. The junction departs from germline at one end; a sequencing error may be responsible. CDR3 nucleotides: TGTGCCAGCAGATACTCGGCCAACTCTGGAAACACCATATATTTT. Its protein is CASRYSANSGNTIYF. The chain couples TRBV6-5 to TRBJ1-3; D remains unclear. This CDR3 is built from 15 residues. The germline gives CDR1 MNHEY, CDR2 SVGAGI.

V gene TRBV7-3 combines with J gene TRBJ2-3; D ambiguous. The V end lost 1 base, the J end lost 0 bases, and 8 bases lay between the germline ends. There are 15 residues in the CDR3. Germline CDR1 SGHTA, CDR2 FQGTGA. This chain's CDR3 is CASSLKSSSTDTQYF. The CDR3 nucleotides read TGTGCCAGCAGCTTAAAATCCAGCAGCACAGATACGCAGTATTTT.

The chain links TRBV11-1 to TRBJ2-2; a weak D match, TRBD2 (5 bases). Trimming took off 5 bases at V and 3 bases at J, with 22 bases between the two ends. Germline CDR1 and CDR2: SGHAT and FQDESV (reference sequence). This CDR3 has 18 residues. CDR3: CASSLPITRPSYTGELFF. CDR3 DNA sequence: TGTGCCAGCAGCCTCCCTATCACTAGACCGAGCTACACCGGGGAGCTGTTTTTT.

CDR3 loop: CASSPLGSGVTKNIQYF. The CDR3, as DNA: TGTGCCAGTAGTCCTTTGGGGTCGGGAGTTACCAAAAACATTCAGTACTTC. The rearrangement joins TRBV19 to TRBJ2-4, with a possible D match to TRBD2 (6 bases). The CDR3 totals 17 residues. V was pared by 5 bases and J by 2 bases, with 19 bases between. CDR1 is LNHDA, CDR2 SQIVND, per germline (reference sequence).

This clonotype was seen more than once but under ten times. The CDR3 spells CASSPTDSYGYTF. The CDR3 DNA follows: TGTGCCAGCAGCCCAACTGACTCCTATGGCTACACCTTC. This sequence joins TRBV4-2 and TRBJ1-2, with unresolved D. V dropped 4 bases and J dropped 4 bases, with 10 bases sitting between them. Germline V CDR1 and CDR2: LGHNA, YNFKEQ. CDR3 length equals 13 residues.

This sequence joins TRBV13 and TRBJ2-1; D assignment may be TRBD1 or TRBD2 (5 bases each). The ends were cut back, 5 bases at V and 8 bases at J, with 19 bases in the middle. Germline CDR1 reads PRHDT; CDR2 reads FYEKMQ (reference sequence). The CDR3 consists of 15 residues. CDR3 sequence (DNA): TGTGCCAGCAGCCCCCGGGACCTAGGTAGGGATGAGCAGTTCTTC. Amino acids: CASSPRDLGRDEQFF.

Here the CDR3 DNA reads TGTGCCAGCAGTTTATCTCCGGGACAGGGCTCCTACGAGCAGTACTTC. Translation: CASSLSPGQGSYEQYF. The chain couples TRBV27 to TRBJ2-7, with 9 bases lining up with TRBD1. J lost 0 bases, V lost 0 bases, and 3 bases had no gene match. The CDR3 runs 16 residues. From germline, CDR1 is MNHEY and CDR2 SMNVEV (reference sequence).